Following are 15 T cell receptor beta chains from one sample sequenced in a study of blood T cell repertoires in COVID-19. Method: immunoSEQ multiplex PCR; TCRdb's copy keeps in-frame clones and lacks some. This sample has roughly 250,000 clones, with around 89% found just once. Sequenced input: PBMCs or T cells enriched from blood (not recorded which). The origin of the receptors is a man aged 45-65 years who had been exposed to COVID-19.

V usage is TRBV3-1 (or the pseudogene TRBV3-2) and J usage is TRBJ1-5, with D unresolved. Germline lookup yields CDR1 LGHDT and CDR2 YNNKEL (reference sequence). The CDR3 loop spans 14 amino acids. Deletions cut 4 bases from V and 2 bases from J, with 9 bases between. The CDR3 is CASSRSEGNQPQHF. The CDR3 DNA is TGTGCCAGCAGCCGATCCGAGGGCAATCAGCCCCAGCATTTT.

The chain employs TRBV7-9 and TRBJ2-3; perhaps TRBD1 as D (5 bases). The V end was cut by 6 bases, the J end by 0 bases, with 10 bases between. The CDR3 is 14 amino acids. Looked up from germline, CDR1 is SEHNR and CDR2 is FQNEAQ (reference sequence). The CDR3 loop reads CASRAGKSTDTQYF. In nucleotides, the CDR3 is TGTGCCAGCAGGGCAGGGAAGAGCACAGATACGCAGTATTTT.

This chain joins TRBV7-8 and TRBJ2-2; 13 bases are a match to TRBD2. V was clipped by 5 bases and J by 2 bases; unmatched bases: 8. CDR1 and CDR2 (germline): SGHVS, FQNEAQ. CDR3 length equals 18 residues. The CDR3 bases are TGTGCCAGCAGCCACCGACTAGCGGGAGGACCTAACACCGGGGAGCTGTTTTTT. It encodes CASSHRLAGGPNTGELFF.

The gene calls are TRBV6-5 and TRBJ1-4, with TRBD1 as a possible D gene (5 bases). Germline lookup yields CDR1 MNHEY and CDR2 SVGAGI. The CDR3 spans 14 residues. The ends were cut back, 6 bases at V and 7 bases at J, with 15 bases in the middle. For the CDR3, the DNA is TGTGCCAGCAGCTCAGGGAGGTCGGTTGAAAAACTGTTTTTT. This encodes CASSSGRSVEKLFF.

CDR3 protein: CASSVDSGSTDTQYF. The CDR3 DNA sequence: TGTGCCAGCAGCGTAGATAGCGGTAGCACAGATACGCAGTATTTT. The V gene is TRBV9, the J gene TRBJ2-3; D is perhaps TRBD2 (6 bases). The CDR3 extends over 15 amino acids. The V gene lost 0 bases and the J gene lost 0 bases, with 8 bases spanning the gap. The V gene's germline CDR1 is SGDLS and CDR2 YYNGEE.

This rearrangement joins TRBV9 to TRBJ1-2; TRBD1 aligns across 10 bases. There are 15 residues in the CDR3. Germline-derived CDR1 and CDR2 are SGDLS and YYNGEE. Losses at the gene ends were 2 bases for V and 4 bases for J; bases not matched to a gene: 5. As DNA, the CDR3 is TGTGCCAGCAGCGTTGGGACAGGGGACCTCTATGGCTACACCTTC. Encoded protein: CASSVGTGDLYGYTF.

The chain joins TRBV30 to TRBJ1-6, with D tentatively TRBD1 (5 bases). Trimming pared 1 base from V and 12 bases from J, leaving 16 bases between. The CDR3 loop spans 14 amino acids. Germline V CDR1 and CDR2: GTSNPN, SVGIG (reference sequence). For the CDR3, the DNA is TGTGCCTGGAGTGCCCCCGGGGGAGGGCAACCCCTCCACTTT. This gives the protein CAWSAPGGGQPLHF.

The chain combines TRBV5-1 with TRBJ1-3; D remains unclear. V lost 0 bases and J 0 bases, leaving 10 bases between the germline ends. The V gene's germline CDR1 is SGHRS and CDR2 YFSETQ. The CDR3 loop spans 16 amino acids. CDR3 region: CASSLEAAVSGNTIYF. In nucleotides, the CDR3 is TGCGCCAGCAGCTTGGAAGCAGCGGTCTCTGGAAACACCATATATTTT.

The chain is built from TRBV6-5 and TRBJ1-5; 7 nucleotides match TRBD1. Per the germline V gene, CDR1 is MNHEY and CDR2 is SVGAGI. This CDR3 spans 13 amino acids. V was pared by 8 bases and J by 3 bases, with 4 bases of the junction left unmatched. CDR3 loop: CASHQGVNQPQHF. The CDR3, as DNA: TGTGCCAGCCACCAGGGGGTCAATCAGCCCCAGCATTTT.

This clone appeared a few times. CDR3 amino acids: CASSEGVGGYEQYV. CDR3 bases: TGTGCCAGCAGTGAAGGGGTAGGGGGCTACGAGCAGTACGTC. The rearrangement uses TRBV6-1 and TRBJ2-7; D is perhaps TRBD1 (6 bases). Looked up from germline, CDR1 is MNHNS and CDR2 is SASEGT. V dropped 1 base and J dropped 3 bases, with 10 bases sitting between them. The CDR3 has 14 residues.

This rearrangement joins TRBV30 to TRBJ2-7, with D possibly matching TRBD2 (5 bases). Germline V lookup: CDR1 GTSNPN, CDR2 SVGIG (reference sequence). V lost 0 bases and J 6 bases, leaving 9 bases between the germline ends. This CDR3 contains 12 residues. The CDR3 loop is CAWSVKLVEQYF. The DNA of the CDR3 is TGTGCCTGGAGTGTTAAACTAGTCGAGCAGTACTTC.

The rearrangement joins TRBV5-1 to TRBJ2-5; 12 bases are shared with TRBD2. Germline values: CDR1 SGHRS, CDR2 YFSETQ. J lost 1 base, V lost 5 bases, and 3 bases had no gene match. The CDR3 consists of 15 residues. The CDR3 bases are TGCGCCAGCAGAGGACTAGCGGGGATCCAAGAGACCCAGTACTTC. This codes for CASRGLAGIQETQYF.

The rearrangement joins TRBV9 to TRBJ2-7; 8 positions agree with TRBD2. The V gene's germline CDR1 is SGDLS and CDR2 YYNGEE. The CDR3 length is 15 residues. Losses at the gene ends were 0 bases for V and 2 bases for J; bases not matched to a gene: 4. The CDR3 sequence is CASSVEIGGAYEQYF. CDR3 DNA: TGTGCCAGCAGCGTAGAAATCGGGGGGGCCTACGAGCAGTACTTC.

The gene calls are TRBV11-3 and TRBJ1-4; D may be TRBD1 (5 bases). Between the trimmed V and J ends, which lost 1 base and 2 bases, there was a span of 8 bases. Germline assignment: CDR1 SGHNT and CDR2 YENEEA. The CDR3 has 15 residues. The DNA for the CDR3 is TGTGCCAGCAGCTTAGTGGGGCTTACTAATGAAAAACTGTTTTTT. Translated, it gives CASSLVGLTNEKLFF.

This clone has a handful of counts. The chain has TRBV5-6 and TRBJ2-5; 8 nucleotides align to TRBD1. This CDR3 has 13 residues. The germline gives CDR1 SGHDT, CDR2 YYEEEE. Germline trimming cut 2 bases from V and 3 bases from J; bases unmatched to any gene: 0. CDR3 amino acids: CASSLQGEETQYF. The CDR3 DNA sequence: TGTGCCAGCAGCTTACAGGGGGAAGAGACCCAGTACTTC.